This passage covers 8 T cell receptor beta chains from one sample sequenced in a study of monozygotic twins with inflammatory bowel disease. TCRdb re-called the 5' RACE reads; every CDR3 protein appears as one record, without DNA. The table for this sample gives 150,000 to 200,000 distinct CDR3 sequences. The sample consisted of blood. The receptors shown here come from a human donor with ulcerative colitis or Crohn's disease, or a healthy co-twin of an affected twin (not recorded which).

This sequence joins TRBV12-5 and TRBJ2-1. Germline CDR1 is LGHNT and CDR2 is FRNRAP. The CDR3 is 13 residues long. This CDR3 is CASGRGSYNEQFF.

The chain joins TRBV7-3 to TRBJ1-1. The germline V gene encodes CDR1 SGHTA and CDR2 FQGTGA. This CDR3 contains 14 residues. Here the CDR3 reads CASSFFKGGAEAFF.

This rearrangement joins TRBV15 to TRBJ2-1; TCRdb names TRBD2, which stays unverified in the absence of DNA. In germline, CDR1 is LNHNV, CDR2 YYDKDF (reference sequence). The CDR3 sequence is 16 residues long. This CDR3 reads CATSIAGTSAYNEQFF.

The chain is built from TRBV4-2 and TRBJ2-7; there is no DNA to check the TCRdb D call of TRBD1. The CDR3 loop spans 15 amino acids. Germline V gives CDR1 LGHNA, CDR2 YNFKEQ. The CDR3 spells CASSQEGVVSYEQYF.

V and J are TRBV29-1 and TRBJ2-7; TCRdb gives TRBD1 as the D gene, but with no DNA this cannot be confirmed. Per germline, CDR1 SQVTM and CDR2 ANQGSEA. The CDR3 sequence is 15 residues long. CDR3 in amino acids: CSVVGQGVTAYEQYF.

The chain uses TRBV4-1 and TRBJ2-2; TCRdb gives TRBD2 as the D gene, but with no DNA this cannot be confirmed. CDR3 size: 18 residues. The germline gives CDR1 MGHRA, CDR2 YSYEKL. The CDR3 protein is CASSQGASGRASTGELFF.

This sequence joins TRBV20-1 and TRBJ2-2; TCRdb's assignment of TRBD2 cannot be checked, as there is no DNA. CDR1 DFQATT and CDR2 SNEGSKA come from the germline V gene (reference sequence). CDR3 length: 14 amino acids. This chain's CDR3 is CSAKLAFVTGELFF.

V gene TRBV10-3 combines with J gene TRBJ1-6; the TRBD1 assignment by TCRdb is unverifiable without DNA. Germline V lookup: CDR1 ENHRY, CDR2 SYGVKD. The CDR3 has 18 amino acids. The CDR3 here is CAISESGGQRTYNSPLHF.